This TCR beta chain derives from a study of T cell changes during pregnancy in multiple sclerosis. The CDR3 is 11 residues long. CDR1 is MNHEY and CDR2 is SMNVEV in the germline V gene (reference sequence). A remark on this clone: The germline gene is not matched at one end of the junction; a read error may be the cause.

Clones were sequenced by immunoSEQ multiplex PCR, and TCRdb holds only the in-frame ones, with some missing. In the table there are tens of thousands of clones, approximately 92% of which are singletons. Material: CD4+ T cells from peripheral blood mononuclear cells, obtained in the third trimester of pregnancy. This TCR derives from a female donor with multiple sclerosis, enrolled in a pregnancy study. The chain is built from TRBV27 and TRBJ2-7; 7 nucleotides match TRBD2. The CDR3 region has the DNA TGTGCCGGCAGTTTCGGGAGGGAGCAGTACTTC. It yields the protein CAGSFGREQYF.